Listed here are 32 T cell receptor beta chains from one sample, sequenced in a study of shared clonotypes between healthy human individuals. Data came from immunoSEQ multiplex PCR; TCRdb stores just in-frame clones and leaves some out. There are hundreds of thousands of clones in the sample; 70% to 80% occur only once, and 9.5% to 15% lies in the top ten. Material: PBMCs. The receptors come from a woman between 35 and 50 years old in good health. Some clones in this sample may be carry-over from other donors' samples.

A word on this clone: One base separates it from a far larger clone, so it is likely a read error. The chain recombines TRBV6-6 with TRBJ2-2; possibly TRBD1 or TRBD2 for D (6 bases each). The CDR3 spans 15 residues. Trimming stripped 5 bases from V and 6 bases from J, with 16 bases between. Per the germline V gene, CDR1 is MNHNY and CDR2 is SVGAGI (reference sequence). In nucleotides, the CDR3 is TGTGCCAGCAGTATGACAGGAGGGGACGCCGGGGAGCTGTTTTTT. It is translated as CASSMTGGDAGELFF.

This chain connects TRBV6-5 to TRBJ2-7; D is possibly TRBD1 (5 bases). The CDR3 has 14 residues. Germline V CDR1 and CDR2: MNHEY, SVGAGI. V lost 2 bases, J lost 0 bases, and 8 bases lay in between. CDR3 in DNA: TGTGCCAGCAGTTACGAAAGGGGCTCCTACGAGCAGTACTTC. This translates into CASSYERGSYEQYF.

The rearrangement links TRBV7-9 to TRBJ2-5; D uncertain. Looked up from germline, CDR1 is SEHNR and CDR2 is FQNEAQ (reference sequence). V dropped 3 bases and J dropped 5 bases, with 4 bases sitting between them. The CDR3 spans 11 residues. The CDR3 DNA is TGTGCCAGCAGCTTTCGGGAGACCCAGTACTTC. Translation gives CASSFRETQYF.

The V gene is TRBV7-2, the J gene TRBJ2-1; D possibly corresponds to TRBD2 (5 bases). The CDR3 spans 15 residues. Trimming left V 0 bases short and J 9 bases short, with 15 bases between. Germline CDR1 is SGHTA and CDR2 is FQGNSA. The DNA of the CDR3 is TGTGCCAGCAGCTTAGCCATCCTGCGCGGAGGTGAGCAGTTCTTC. Translation gives CASSLAILRGGEQFF.

The chain couples TRBV7-2 to TRBJ2-7; TRBD2 matches 16 bases. V lost 4 bases, J lost 1 base, and 10 bases stayed unmatched. CDR1 is SGHTA, CDR2 FQGNSA, per germline. The CDR3 length is 19 residues. The CDR3 DNA reads TGTGCCAGCAGCTCGTTCCCCGGGACTAGCGGGAGGGTTTCCTACGAGCAGTACTTC. It yields the protein CASSSFPGTSGRVSYEQYF.

The chain is built from TRBV20-1 and TRBJ1-2; TRBD1 is a possible D gene (5 bases). The CDR3 extends over 9 amino acids. Trimming shortened V by 7 bases and J by 8 bases, and 8 bases separated the two germline ends. CDR1 is DFQATT and CDR2 is SNEGSKA in the germline V gene (reference sequence). CDR3 residues: CSGTSGYTF. DNA of the CDR3: TGCAGTGGGACATCCGGCTACACCTTC.

The V and J genes are TRBV10-3 and TRBJ2-1; TRBD2 matches 7 bases. Trimming removed 10 bases from V and 1 base from J; junction bases left unmatched: 13. The CDR3 has 16 residues. CDR1 ENHRY and CDR2 SYGVKD come from the germline V gene. In nucleotides, the CDR3 is TGTGCCACAACCAGCCCTAGCGGCCATTCCTACAATGAGCAGTTCTTC. It translates to CATTSPSGHSYNEQFF.

V gene TRBV6-1 combines with J gene TRBJ1-1, with TRBD1 identical over 7 bases. CDR1 and CDR2 (germline): MNHNS, SASEGT. The CDR3 is 14 residues long. The ends lost 4 bases at V and 1 base at J; junction bases unmatched: 3. The CDR3 nucleotides are TGTGCCAGCAGTGCGACAGGGCCGAACACTGAAGCTTTCTTT. Amino acids: CASSATGPNTEAFF.

CDR3 amino acids: CASSLGRGLGQETQYF. The CDR3 bases are TGTGCCAGCAGCTTGGGCCGGGGACTAGGCCAAGAGACCCAGTACTTC. J is TRBJ2-5 and V is TRBV7-9; TRBD2 matches at 8 bases. Germline lookup yields CDR1 SEHNR and CDR2 FQNEAQ (reference sequence). The CDR3 contains 16 residues. The V and J ends lost 3 bases and 1 base, in that order; junction bases with no gene match: 7.

The J gene is TRBJ1-1, the V gene TRBV14, with D uncertain. The ends were cut back, 7 bases at V and 2 bases at J, with 14 bases in the middle. The germline gives CDR1 SGHDN, CDR2 FVKESK. CDR3 length equals 14 residues. Written as DNA, the CDR3 is TGTGCCAGCACCCAGGCAGGCCCCAACACTGAAGCTTTCTTT. Amino acid sequence: CASTQAGPNTEAFF. Full variable domain (missing parts from reference TRBV14 and TRBJ1-1): EAGVTQFPSHSVIEKGQTVTLRCDPISGHDNLYWYRRVMGKEIKFLLHFVKESKQDESGMPNNRFLAERTGGTYSTLKVQPAELEDSGVYFCASTQAGPNTEAFFGQGTRLTVV.

In its sample, this clone was seen a few times. CDR3 DNA: TGCGCCAGCAGCCTCCCGGGACAGGGGAAGTGGGAGCAGTACTTC. Translating it yields CASSLPGQGKWEQYF. The chain is built from TRBV5-1 and TRBJ2-7, with 10 positions matching TRBD1. V shed 4 bases, J shed 7 bases, and the junction held 11 bases outside the gene matches. The CDR3 is 15 residues long. Germline values: CDR1 SGHRS, CDR2 YFSETQ.

A note on this clone: The sample contains more than one DNA sequence encoding this CDR3. This chain links TRBV28 with TRBJ1-5; no clear D gene. V was cut by 5 bases and J by 5 bases, with 4 bases left in between. Germline V CDR1 and CDR2: MDHEN, SYDVKM. The CDR3 has 11 residues. CDR3 nucleotides: TGTGCCAGCAGTCAAGATCAGCCCCAGCATTTT. It encodes CASSQDQPQHF.

The V and J genes are TRBV6-1 and TRBJ2-2, with a possible D match to TRBD2 (6 bases). The CDR3 is 14 amino acids. Trimming removed 8 bases from V and 6 bases from J, with 16 bases in between. The germline V gene has CDR1 MNHNS and CDR2 SASEGT. CDR3 coding DNA: TGTGCCAGCTTCGGGACTGGGGAACCCGGGGAGCTGTTTTTT. The encoded protein is CASFGTGEPGELFF.

J is TRBJ2-2 and V is TRBV2; 8 nucleotides agree with TRBD2. V trimming: 9 bases; J trimming: 0 bases; junction bases outside the gene matches: 3. The CDR3 covers 14 residues. Germline CDR1 SNHLY, CDR2 FYNNEI. CDR3 in amino acids: CASRRGANTGELFF. For the CDR3, the DNA is TGTGCCAGTAGGCGGGGGGCGAACACCGGGGAGCTGTTTTTT.

Concerning this clone: A far larger clone is a single base away, which makes a read error likely. The CDR3 reads CAGSQSGIKNTHEQYF. For the CDR3, the DNA is TGCGCCGGCAGCCAAAGCGGTATTAAGAACACACACGAGCAGTACTTC. The chain carries TRBV4-1 and TRBJ2-7; a weak D match, TRBD2 (5 bases). This CDR3 contains 16 residues. CDR1 and CDR2 (germline): MGHRA, YSYEKL.

The rearrangement links TRBV5-1 to TRBJ2-7; D is tentatively TRBD1 or TRBD2 (5 bases each). V lost 4 bases to trimming and J lost 0 bases, with 11 bases between them. CDR3 length equals 14 residues. Germline loops: CDR1 SGHRS, CDR2 YFSETQ. CDR3 region: CASSLGPPSYEQYF. DNA for the CDR3: TGCGCCAGCAGCCTGGGACCACCCTCCTACGAGCAGTACTTC.

The chain has TRBV5-1 and TRBJ2-1; D unclear. Germline CDR1 and CDR2: SGHRS and YFSETQ. Trimming took off 4 bases at V and 6 bases at J, with 5 bases between the two ends. This CDR3 region has 11 residues. The CDR3 reads CASSGRNEQFF. CDR3 nucleotide sequence: TGCGCCAGCAGCGGCCGCAATGAGCAGTTCTTC.

The genes are TRBV5-1 and TRBJ2-2; D remains unclear. The CDR3 is made up of 13 amino acids. Deletions cut 7 bases from V and 3 bases from J, with 10 bases between. Germline assignment: CDR1 SGHRS and CDR2 YFSETQ. Written as DNA, the CDR3 is TGCGCCAGCCGATCAACGCACACCGGGGAGCTGTTTTTT. The encoded protein is CASRSTHTGELFF.

This clone was recorded a few times. V usage is TRBV10-3 and J usage is TRBJ2-2; D tentatively fits TRBD1 or TRBD2 (6 bases each). Germline V CDR1 and CDR2: ENHRY, SYGVKD. Between the trimmed V and J ends, which lost 3 bases and 7 bases, there was a span of 15 bases. This CDR3 has 15 residues. In nucleotides, the CDR3 is TGTGCCATCAGTGACCCCGGGAGAGGGGGCGGGGAGCTGTTTTTT. It codes for CAISDPGRGGGELFF.

V usage is TRBV14 and J usage is TRBJ2-1; D perhaps matches TRBD1 (6 bases). The V and J ends lost 2 bases and 1 base respectively, with 15 bases between them. Germline CDR1 is SGHDN and CDR2 is FVKESK. The CDR3 sequence is 17 residues long. CDR3 bases: TGTGCCAGCAGCCAAACGAGGGGGAGTCGGTCCTACAATGAGCAGTTCTTC. As protein: CASSQTRGSRSYNEQFF.

For this clone: Because the CDR3 is missing its conserved closing phenylalanine or tryptophan, this is likely a read error. J is TRBJ1-5 and V is TRBV29-1, with 7 nucleotides matching TRBD1. The ends lost 7 bases at V and 6 bases at J; junction bases unmatched: 12. The CDR3 is 14 residues long. The germline V gene encodes CDR1 SQVTM and CDR2 ANQGSEA. CDR3 DNA sequence: TGCAGCGATAGGGGGCTCAGTTTAGGTCAGCCCCAGCATCTT. Its protein product is CSDRGLSLGQPQHL.

CDR3 nucleotides: TGTGCCAGCGCTGGGACGAACACTGAAGCTTTCTTT. Protein product: CASAGTNTEAFF. The chain has TRBV7-9 and TRBJ1-1, with TRBD1 as a possible D gene (5 bases). Germline V gene data show CDR1 as SEHNR and CDR2 as FQNEAQ (reference sequence). This CDR3 is built from 12 residues. The V end lost 8 bases, the J end lost 1 base, and 8 bases lay between the germline ends.

The chain couples TRBV28 to TRBJ2-2; 8 nucleotides align to TRBD2. The germline CDR1 and CDR2 sequences are MDHEN and SYDVKM. J gave up 3 bases and V 4 bases, and 4 bases lay outside the gene matches. The CDR3 has 15 residues. Here the CDR3 DNA reads TGTGCCAGCAGTTCCGGGAGGGCCGACACCGGGGAGCTGTTTTTT. It translates to CASSSGRADTGELFF.

In DNA, the CDR3 is TGTGCCAGCAGCTTGGGTGGGACAGGGGGCACCGCTGCTTTCTTT. It is translated as CASSLGGTGGTAAFF. The V and J genes are TRBV5-4 and TRBJ1-1; 12 nucleotides align to TRBD1. From germline, CDR1 is SGHNT and CDR2 YYREEE (reference sequence). J lost 11 bases, V lost 0 bases, and 8 bases had no gene match. This CDR3 spans 15 amino acids.

The chain uses TRBV9 and TRBJ1-2, with TRBD1 matching over 7 bases. The CDR3 contains 15 residues. Germline V gene sequence: CDR1 SGDLS, CDR2 YYNGEE. V trimming: 4 bases; J trimming: 5 bases; junction bases outside the gene matches: 11. The CDR3 is CASSLTTRGEYGYTF. The CDR3 coding sequence is TGTGCCAGCAGCCTCACAACCAGGGGGGAGTATGGCTACACCTTC.

In its sample, this clone was seen once. The chain carries TRBV30 and TRBJ2-7; TRBD2 is a possible D gene (6 bases). The CDR3 loop spans 15 amino acids. V was clipped by 2 bases and J by 4 bases, with 18 bases between them. Germline V CDR1 and CDR2: GTSNPN, SVGIG (reference sequence). Here the CDR3 DNA reads TGTGCCTGGAGTCCCGGCGGGGTAAGGTTGTACGAGCAGTACTTC. Its protein product is CAWSPGGVRLYEQYF.

This clone was seen once. The CDR3 DNA follows: TGCGCCAGCAGCCCTGGTTTAAATGAGCAGTTCTTC. Its protein product is CASSPGLNEQFF. The chain couples TRBV4-3 to TRBJ2-1; D uncertain. V gave up 4 bases and J gave up 7 bases, with 8 bases separating them. Germline CDR1 reads LGHNA; CDR2 reads YSLEER. The CDR3 consists of 12 residues.

The chain links TRBV5-1 to TRBJ2-1, with D unresolved. Trimming cost V 1 base and J 5 bases, with 7 bases left between them. The CDR3 consists of 13 residues. Germline lookup yields CDR1 SGHRS and CDR2 YFSETQ. The CDR3 region is CASSLIPDNEQFF. The CDR3 DNA reads TGCGCCAGCAGCTTGATACCTGACAATGAGCAGTTCTTC.

Notes on this clone: This probably arose from a read error, given a far larger clone one base away. The chain combines TRBV5-6 with TRBJ2-1; a weak D match, TRBD1 (5 bases). The CDR3 contains 11 residues. Germline V gives CDR1 SGHDT, CDR2 YYEEEE. CDR3 coding DNA: TGTGCCCGCAGCTTGGGCCCAGGGAAGTTCTTC. It specifies CARSLGPGKFF. The whole variable domain, filled in from reference TRBV5-6 and TRBJ2-1, reads DAGVTQSPTHLIKTRGQQVTLRCSPKSGHDTVSWYQQALGQGPQFIFQYYEEEERQRGNFPDRFSGHQFPNYSSELNVNALLLGDSALYLCARSLGPGKFFGPGTRLTVL.

The V gene is TRBV7-9, the J gene TRBJ2-7; 8 bases fit TRBD1. Germline values: CDR1 SEHNR, CDR2 FQNEAQ (reference sequence). Germline trimming cut 6 bases from V and 2 bases from J; bases unmatched to any gene: 9. The CDR3 extends over 15 amino acids. CDR3 loop: CASSSGQGVPYEQYF. CDR3 nucleotide sequence: TGTGCCAGCAGTTCAGGACAGGGAGTTCCCTACGAGCAGTACTTC.

The chain couples TRBV27 to TRBJ2-1, with TRBD2 matching 9 bases. The CDR3 is 15 amino acids. The V gene's germline CDR1 is MNHEY and CDR2 SMNVEV (reference sequence). Trimming cost V 2 bases and J 9 bases; bases outside gene matches: 8. The CDR3 sequence is CASSLGSSGRGEQFF. The CDR3 coding sequence is TGTGCCAGCAGTTTAGGTAGTAGCGGGAGAGGTGAGCAGTTCTTC.

The chain combines TRBV28 with TRBJ2-7, with TRBD1 matching over 7 bases. Looked up from germline, CDR1 is MDHEN and CDR2 is SYDVKM. The CDR3 totals 14 residues. V lost 5 bases and J lost 5; bases outside the gene matches: 9. The CDR3 coding sequence is TGTGCCAGCAGTCACCAGACGGGGACAGACGAGCAGTACTTC. It codes for CASSHQTGTDEQYF.